The T cell receptor (beta chain) under discussion was sequenced for a study of early T cells in non-severe SARS-CoV-2 infection. This clonotype was counted ten times or more. The trim removed 5 bases at V and 0 bases at J, leaving 7 bases unmatched. The CDR3 is 15 residues long. Germline lookup yields CDR1 SGHRS and CDR2 YFSETQ. TCRdb reprocessed the 5' RACE reads via MiXCR and lists one record per CDR3 protein. This table has approximately 39,000 distinct CDR3 sequences, roughly 6.8% appearing once. This TCR was sampled from an adult who was a healthcare worker with PCR-confirmed SARS-CoV-2 infection or an uninfected control (not recorded which). V gene TRBV5-1 combines with J gene TRBJ1-2; 7 nucleotides agree with TRBD1. The source material was whole blood, sampled at baseline. The CDR3 loop is CASRPGTVTNYGYTF. In DNA, the CDR3 is TGCGCCAGCAGACCCGGGACAGTAACTAACTATGGCTACACCTTC.